Listed here is a single T cell receptor beta chain. Antigen specificity is unknown. The sample originates from a study of PD-L1 blockade in urothelial cancer. Looking at the study overall: Atezolizumab, begun by patients in about 2014, was given at 1,200 mg intravenously every 3 weeks. Broader study findings: At 3 weeks on treatment, tumor-associated clones expanded more with durable benefit.

Spike-ins of synthetic TCR analog templates went into each PCR. Assay: immunoSEQ multiplex PCR; the TCRdb copy retains only in-frame clones and omits some. The data contain some 120,000 clones, about 89% of them singletons. CDR3 length: 14 residues. V lost 5 bases and J lost 2; bases outside the gene matches: 5. Germline V CDR1 and CDR2: GTSNPN, SVGIG (reference sequence). The time point denotes: peripheral blood 6 weeks after treatment start. Diagnoses among patients were locally advanced or metastatic urothelial carcinoma. This chain links TRBV30 with TRBJ1-5, with TRBD1 identical over 8 bases. This clonotype was sampled from a man aged 60 to 69 with urothelial cancer. The source material was PBMCs, sampled around atezolizumab (anti-PD-L1) treatment. In nucleotides, the CDR3 is TGTGCCTGGCAGGGGGCGCGGGGCAATCAGCCCCAGCATTTT. Amino acid sequence: CAWQGARGNQPQHF. The complete variable domain, with remaining parts taken from reference TRBV30 and TRBJ1-5, reads SQTIHQWPATLVQPVGSPLSLECTVEGTSNPNLYWYRQAAGRGLQLLFYSVGIGQISSEVPQNLSASRPQDRQFILSSKKLLLSDSGFYLCAWQGARGNQPQHFGDGTRLSIL.